The present T cell receptor (beta chain) was sequenced within a study of early T cells in non-severe SARS-CoV-2 infection. General observations from the study: The matching step, a VDJdb search, favored anti-spike CD8 responses and missed private and CD4 specificities.

In the case of this clonotype: Its specificity is unknown.

Per the germline V gene, CDR1 is SGHAT and CDR2 is FQNNGV. Trimming took off 2 bases at V and 0 bases at J, with 12 bases between the two ends. This CDR3 contains 16 residues. MiXCR, run by TCRdb on the 5' RACE reads, gives a single entry per CDR3 protein. The sample contains some 58,000 distinct CDR3 sequences, about 11% of which appear only once. The V and J genes are TRBV11-2 and TRBJ2-3; either TRBD1 or TRBD2 may fit D (5 bases each). The sample consisted of whole blood, taken at baseline. The source of this sequence is an adult who was a healthcare worker with PCR-confirmed SARS-CoV-2 infection or an uninfected control (not recorded which). CDR3 bases: TGTGCCAGCAGCTTACTCGGGGCCGGGAGCACAGATACGCAGTATTTT. This codes for CASSLLGAGSTDTQYF.